The 22 T cell receptor beta chains in this list originate from one sample, sequenced in a study of identical twins. A single record per CDR3 protein comes from TCRdb applying MiXCR to the 5' RACE reads. The table includes about 700,000 distinct CDR3 sequences, over 8.5% detected once. These records were also assigned to another study, of yellow fever vaccine responses in identical twins.

The sample was PBMCs. The origin of the receptors is a woman younger than 35 in good health.

Ten or more counts support this clonotype. The chain is built from TRBV19 and TRBJ1-1; the D gene is possibly TRBD1 (5 bases). The CDR3 is made up of 13 amino acids. Trimming left V 0 bases short and J 10 bases short, with 12 bases between. The V gene's germline CDR1 is LNHDA and CDR2 SQIVND (reference sequence). The CDR3 DNA is TGTGCCAGTAGTATAGATCCGACAGAGGGAGCTTTCTTT. Translated: CASSIDPTEGAFF.

The J gene is TRBJ1-6, the V gene TRBV20-1; possible D gene TRBD1, 6 bases. The CDR3 runs to 13 residues. V dropped 1 base and J dropped 10 bases, with 11 bases sitting between them. Germline V CDR1 and CDR2: DFQATT, SNEGSKA (reference sequence). The CDR3 nucleotides are TGCAGTGCTAGAGTTGGACAGCAATCACCCCTCCACTTT. Protein product: CSARVGQQSPLHF.

In this sample, this clonotype turned up many times. V is TRBV7-9 and J is TRBJ2-7; D is perhaps TRBD2 (6 bases). V lost 7 bases, J lost 2 bases, and 12 bases lay in between. In germline, CDR1 is SEHNR, CDR2 FQNEAQ (reference sequence). This CDR3 spans 13 amino acids. This CDR3 reads CASTLGTPYEQYF. The DNA for the CDR3 is TGTGCCAGCACCCTCGGGACTCCCTACGAGCAGTACTTC.

This clonotype was found many times. The chain couples TRBV11-2 to TRBJ2-5; D is undetermined. Looked up from germline, CDR1 is SGHAT and CDR2 is FQNNGV. The V gene lost 7 bases and the J gene lost 5 bases, with 11 bases spanning the gap. The CDR3 covers 12 residues. The CDR3 coding sequence is TGTGCCAGCAACGAAGCGTTGGAGACCCAGTACTTC. This codes for CASNEALETQYF.

This clonotype was seen a handful of times. The V and J genes are TRBV20-1 and TRBJ2-6; tentative D call: TRBD2 (5 bases). CDR3 size: 16 residues. CDR1 and CDR2 from the germline V gene are DFQATT and SNEGSKA (reference sequence). Trimming took off 2 bases at V and 4 bases at J, with 15 bases between the two ends. As DNA, the CDR3 is TGCAGTGCTAGACCCATAGAGGGAACCGGGGCCAACGTCCTGACTTTC. The encoded protein is CSARPIEGTGANVLTF.

This clonotype was seen a few times. The genes are TRBV20-1 and TRBJ1-2, with 11 nucleotides matching TRBD1. This CDR3 region has 15 residues. Unmatched junction bases numbered 1, after V lost 1 base and J lost 0 bases. Germline V CDR1 and CDR2: DFQATT, SNEGSKA (reference sequence). Here the CDR3 reads CSARGTGGPNYGYTF. The CDR3 DNA reads as TGCAGTGCTAGAGGGACAGGGGGCCCTAACTATGGCTACACCTTC.

This clonotype was counted ten times or more. The CDR3 bases are TGTGCCAGCAGCTTATATCCGGAGCTGTTTTTT. It is translated as CASSLYPELFF. V gene TRBV7-8 combines with J gene TRBJ2-2; D is undetermined. The germline V gene encodes CDR1 SGHVS and CDR2 FQNEAQ. This CDR3 has 11 residues. V was trimmed by 2 bases and J by 10 bases, leaving 5 bases between them.

V gene TRBV12-3 or TRBV12-4 combines with J gene TRBJ1-1; D might be TRBD1 (5 bases). V was shortened by 1 base and J by 5 bases, with 11 bases between the two germline ends. The CDR3 consists of 14 residues. The CDR3 DNA is TGTGCCAGCAGTTTAGGGACACTGGGGACTGAAGCTTTCTTT. It codes for CASSLGTLGTEAFF.

This clonotype was seen ten or more times. The chain uses TRBV5-1 and TRBJ1-1; D is possibly TRBD1 (5 bases). Germline V gene lookup returns CDR1 SGHRS and CDR2 YFSETQ. V was trimmed by 6 bases and J by 0 bases, leaving 18 bases between them. CDR3 length equals 16 residues. CDR3 sequence (DNA): TGCGCCAGCACCCGTACTGGTGGCAGGGTGAACACTGAAGCTTTCTTT. It yields the protein CASTRTGGRVNTEAFF.

This clonotype was recorded a few times. The chain carries TRBV5-1 and TRBJ2-3; 11 nucleotides match TRBD2. Unmatched junction bases numbered 14, after V lost 0 bases and J lost 2 bases. CDR1 and CDR2 from the germline V gene are SGHRS and YFSETQ. The CDR3 is made up of 20 amino acids. The chain's CDR3 is CASSLEGQGMGLAVTDTQYF. CDR3 nucleotides: TGCGCCAGCAGCTTGGAAGGACAGGGAATGGGACTAGCGGTCACAGATACGCAGTATTTT. Looking up the rest from reference TRBV5-1 and TRBJ2-3 gives the full variable domain: KAGVTQTPRYLIKTRGQQVTLSCSPISGHRSVSWYQQTPGQGLQFLFEYFSETQRNKGNFPGRFSGRQFSNSRSEMNVSTLELGDSALYLCASSLEGQGMGLAVTDTQYFGPGTRLTVL.

This clonotype was seen ten or more times. The V call is TRBV6-2 or TRBV6-3, the J call TRBJ2-5, with D possibly called TRBD1 or TRBD2 (5 bases each). The V gene's germline CDR1 is MNHEY and CDR2 SVGEGT. V was cut by 2 bases and J by 2 bases, with 9 bases left in between. The CDR3 totals 14 residues. The CDR3 loop reads CASSYGTRQETQYF. The CDR3, as DNA: TGTGCCAGCAGTTACGGGACGAGGCAAGAGACCCAGTACTTC.

In its sample, this clonotype was seen a few times. The J gene is TRBJ2-2, the V gene TRBV15; either TRBD1 or TRBD2 may supply D (5 bases each). V was shortened by 5 bases and J by 4 bases, with 8 bases between the two germline ends. The CDR3 runs to 13 residues. Germline CDR1 reads LNHNV; CDR2 reads YYDKDF (reference sequence). CDR3 loop: CATSGDLTGELFF. CDR3 nucleotide sequence: TGTGCCACCAGCGGGGACCTCACCGGGGAGCTGTTTTTT.

The chain couples TRBV6-5 to TRBJ2-3; 11 positions agree with TRBD2. Germline loops: CDR1 MNHEY, CDR2 SVGAGI. The CDR3 runs to 15 residues. With V trimmed by 3 bases and J by 4 bases, 3 bases remained unmatched. This CDR3 is CASSYRLAGPDTQYF. The CDR3 DNA follows: TGTGCCAGCAGTTATCGACTAGCGGGGCCAGATACGCAGTATTTT.

The rearrangement links TRBV10-3 to TRBJ2-5, with 8 positions matching TRBD1. Germline V gives CDR1 ENHRY, CDR2 SYGVKD. Trimming cost V 8 bases and J 7 bases; bases outside gene matches: 15. The CDR3 covers 15 residues. The CDR3 sequence: CAIGVGTGNLWTQYF. DNA for the CDR3: TGTGCCATCGGGGTAGGGACAGGAAATTTGTGGACCCAGTACTTC.

This clonotype occurred a few times. This chain connects TRBV28 to TRBJ1-2; the D gene is possibly TRBD1 (5 bases). V lost 5 bases to trimming and J lost 0 bases, with 22 bases between them. Germline CDR1 MDHEN, CDR2 SYDVKM. The CDR3 covers 18 residues. CDR3 bases: TGTGCCAGCAGTATTAGAATCGGGACCGGTCTCTCTAACTATGGCTACACCTTC. It is translated as CASSIRIGTGLSNYGYTF.

This clonotype has a count of ten or more. The chain has TRBV27 and TRBJ2-1, with a possible D match to TRBD2 (6 bases). V lost 4 bases, J lost 4 bases, and 14 bases lay in between. Germline CDR1 MNHEY, CDR2 SMNVEV (reference sequence). The CDR3 covers 15 residues. The chain's CDR3 is CASSSPGEPYNEQFF. The CDR3 DNA sequence: TGTGCCAGCAGTTCTCCGGGGGAACCATACAATGAGCAGTTCTTC.

This clonotype showed up just a few times. The CDR3 DNA reads as TGCAGTGCTAGAGATTTTGGAAACTATGGCTACACCTTC. This codes for CSARDFGNYGYTF. The chain couples TRBV20-1 to TRBJ1-2; no clear D. CDR1 and CDR2 from the germline V gene are DFQATT and SNEGSKA (reference sequence). V gave up 0 bases and J gave up 2 bases, with 7 bases separating them. This CDR3 has 13 residues.

This clonotype occurred a few times. J is TRBJ2-7 and V is TRBV18; D possibly corresponds to TRBD1 (6 bases). The CDR3 is 16 residues long. CDR1 and CDR2 from the germline V gene are KGHSH and LQKENI. V dropped 4 bases and J dropped 3 bases, with 19 bases sitting between them. The CDR3 loop reads CASSLPSGHGFYEQYF. The CDR3 DNA reads TGTGCCAGCTCACTACCGTCGGGACACGGATTCTACGAGCAGTACTTC.

This clonotype was detected only a few times. The rearrangement links TRBV5-1 to TRBJ2-1; 7 bases agree with TRBD2. The CDR3 loop spans 16 amino acids. Germline CDR1 reads SGHRS; CDR2 reads YFSETQ. With V trimmed by 4 bases and J by 7 bases, 14 bases remained unmatched. As DNA, the CDR3 is TGCGCCAGCAGCACCGGGACTACCCCGATGAGGAATGAGCAGTTCTTC. Its translation is CASSTGTTPMRNEQFF.

V is TRBV5-1 and J is TRBJ2-7, with D possibly matching TRBD2 (7 bases). The germline V gene has CDR1 SGHRS and CDR2 YFSETQ. The CDR3 extends over 17 amino acids. V was trimmed by 3 bases and J by 2 bases, leaving 21 bases between them. CDR3 nucleotide sequence: TGCGCCAGCAGCTGGAGGGGGGAGCGGGATCGGACCTACGAGCAGTACTTC. Its protein product is CASSWRGERDRTYEQYF.

The chain has TRBV3-1 and TRBJ2-3, with 7 positions matching TRBD2. The germline CDR1 and CDR2 sequences are LGHDT and YNNKEL (reference sequence). Germline trimming cut 4 bases from V and 2 bases from J; bases unmatched to any gene: 6. The CDR3 totals 15 residues. The CDR3 DNA follows: TGTGCCAGCAGCCTCGCTAGCGGACCCACAGATACGCAGTATTTT. It codes for CASSLASGPTDTQYF.

This clonotype was counted many times. This chain links TRBV7-8 with TRBJ1-5; 7 nucleotides match TRBD1. This CDR3 contains 16 residues. J was trimmed by 7 bases and V by 5 bases; bases with no gene match: 14. The germline V gene has CDR1 SGHVS and CDR2 FQNEAQ. The CDR3 here is CASSPWTRGLRQPQHF. The CDR3 DNA reads TGTGCCAGCAGCCCTTGGACAAGGGGGCTGCGGCAGCCCCAGCATTTT.